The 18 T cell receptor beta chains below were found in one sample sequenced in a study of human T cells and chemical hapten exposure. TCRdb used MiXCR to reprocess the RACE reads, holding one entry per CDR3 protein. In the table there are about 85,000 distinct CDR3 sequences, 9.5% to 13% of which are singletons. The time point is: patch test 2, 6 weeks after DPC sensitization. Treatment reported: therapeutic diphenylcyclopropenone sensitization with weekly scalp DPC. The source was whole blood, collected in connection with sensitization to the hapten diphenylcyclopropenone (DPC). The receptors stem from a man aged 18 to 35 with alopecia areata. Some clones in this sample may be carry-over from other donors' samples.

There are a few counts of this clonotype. The CDR3 spells CASSVGKTGPGGYTF. DNA for the CDR3: TGTGCCAGCAGTGTTGGGAAGACAGGCCCCGGTGGCTACACCTTC. The chain joins TRBV2 to TRBJ1-2, with D perhaps matching TRBD1 (6 bases). V was cut by 4 bases and J by 7 bases, with 19 bases left in between. Looked up from germline, CDR1 is SNHLY and CDR2 is FYNNEI. The CDR3 contains 15 residues.

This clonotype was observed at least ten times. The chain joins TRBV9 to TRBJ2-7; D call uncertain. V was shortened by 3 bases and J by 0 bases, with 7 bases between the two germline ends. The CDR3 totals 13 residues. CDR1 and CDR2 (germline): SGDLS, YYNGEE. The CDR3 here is CASSEIRSYEQYV. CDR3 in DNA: TGTGCCAGCAGCGAGATTCGCTCCTACGAGCAGTACGTC.

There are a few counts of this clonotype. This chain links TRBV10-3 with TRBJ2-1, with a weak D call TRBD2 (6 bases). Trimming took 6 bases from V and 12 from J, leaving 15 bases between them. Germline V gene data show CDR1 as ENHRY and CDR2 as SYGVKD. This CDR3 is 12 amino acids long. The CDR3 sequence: CAIRGEAFLQFF. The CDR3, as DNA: TGTGCCATCAGAGGGGAGGCATTTTTGCAGTTCTTC.

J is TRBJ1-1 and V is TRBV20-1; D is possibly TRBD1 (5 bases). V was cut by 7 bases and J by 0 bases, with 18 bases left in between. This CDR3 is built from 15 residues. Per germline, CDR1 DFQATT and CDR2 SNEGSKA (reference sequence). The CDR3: CSESLGGRMNTEAFF. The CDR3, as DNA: TGCAGTGAATCGCTCGGGGGGAGGATGAACACTGAAGCTTTCTTT.

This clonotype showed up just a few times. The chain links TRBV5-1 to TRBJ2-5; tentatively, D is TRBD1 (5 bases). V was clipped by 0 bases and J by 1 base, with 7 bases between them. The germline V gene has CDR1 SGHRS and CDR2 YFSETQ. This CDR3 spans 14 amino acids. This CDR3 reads CASSLDTGQETQYF. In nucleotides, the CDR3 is TGCGCCAGCAGCTTGGACACAGGCCAAGAGACCCAGTACTTC.

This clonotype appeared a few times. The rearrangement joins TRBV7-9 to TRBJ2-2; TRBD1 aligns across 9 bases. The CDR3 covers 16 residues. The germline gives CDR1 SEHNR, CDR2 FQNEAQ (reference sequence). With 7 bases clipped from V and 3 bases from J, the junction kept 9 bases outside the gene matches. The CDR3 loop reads CASNLPTGGDTGELFF. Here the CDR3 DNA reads TGTGCCAGCAATCTCCCGACAGGGGGTGACACCGGGGAGCTGTTTTTT. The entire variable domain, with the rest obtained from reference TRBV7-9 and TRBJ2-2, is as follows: DTGVSQNPRHKITKRGQNVTFRCDPISEHNRLYWYRQTLGQGPEFLTYFQNEAQLEKSRLLSDRFSAERPKGSFSTLEIQRTEQGDSAMYLCASNLPTGGDTGELFFGEGSRLTVL.

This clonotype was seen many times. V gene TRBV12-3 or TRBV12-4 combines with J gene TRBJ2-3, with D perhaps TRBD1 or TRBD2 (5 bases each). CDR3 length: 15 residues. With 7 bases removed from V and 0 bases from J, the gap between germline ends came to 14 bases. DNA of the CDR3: TGTGCCAGCAAGCTACAGGAGGTTAGCACAGATACGCAGTATTTT. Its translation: CASKLQEVSTDTQYF.

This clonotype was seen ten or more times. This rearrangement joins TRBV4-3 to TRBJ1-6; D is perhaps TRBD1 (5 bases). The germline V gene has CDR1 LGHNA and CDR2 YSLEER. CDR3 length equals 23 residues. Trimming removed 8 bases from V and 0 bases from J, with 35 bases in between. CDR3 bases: TGCGCCAGCTCCCCCTCATTAACGACAGCGCAGATTCCGACCCTCTCCTATAATTCACCCCTCCACTTT. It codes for CASSPSLTTAQIPTLSYNSPLHF.

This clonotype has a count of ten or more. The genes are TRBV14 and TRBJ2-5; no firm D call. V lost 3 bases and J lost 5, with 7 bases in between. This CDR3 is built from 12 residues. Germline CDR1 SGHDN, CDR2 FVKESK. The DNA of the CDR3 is TGTGCCAGCAGCCAGGGGAAGGAGACCCAGTACTTC. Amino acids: CASSQGKETQYF.

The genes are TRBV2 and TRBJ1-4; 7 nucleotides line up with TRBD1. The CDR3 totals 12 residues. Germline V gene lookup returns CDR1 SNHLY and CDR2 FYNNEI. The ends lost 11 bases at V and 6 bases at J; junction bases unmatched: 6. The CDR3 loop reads CAGGQEDEKLFF. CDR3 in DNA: TGTGCCGGAGGACAGGAGGATGAAAAACTGTTTTTT.

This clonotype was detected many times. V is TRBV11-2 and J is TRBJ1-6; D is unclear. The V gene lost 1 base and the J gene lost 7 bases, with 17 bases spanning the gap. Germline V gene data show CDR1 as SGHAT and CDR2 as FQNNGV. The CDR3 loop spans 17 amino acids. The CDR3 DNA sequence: TGTGCCAGCAGCTTAGCCGTCAGGATCGCCGTAAATTCACCCCTCCACTTT. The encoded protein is CASSLAVRIAVNSPLHF. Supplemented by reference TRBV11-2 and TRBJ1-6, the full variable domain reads EAGVAQSPRYKIIEKRQSVAFWCNPISGHATLYWYQQILGQGPKLLIQFQNNGVVDDSQLPKDRFSAERLKGVDSTLKIQPAKLEDSAVYLCASSLAVRIAVNSPLHFGNGTRLTVT.

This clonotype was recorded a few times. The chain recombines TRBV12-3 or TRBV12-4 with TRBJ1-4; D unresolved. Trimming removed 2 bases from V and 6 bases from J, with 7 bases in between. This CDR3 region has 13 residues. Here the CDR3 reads CASSLLAYEKLFF. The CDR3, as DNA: TGTGCCAGCAGTTTACTTGCGTATGAAAAACTGTTTTTT.

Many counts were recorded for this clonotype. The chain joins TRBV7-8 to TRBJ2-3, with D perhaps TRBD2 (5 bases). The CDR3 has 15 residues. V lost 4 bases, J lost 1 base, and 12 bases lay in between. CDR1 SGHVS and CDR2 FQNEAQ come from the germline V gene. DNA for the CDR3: TGTGCCAGCAGCTCTAGAGGGCTTGGCACAGATACGCAGTATTTT. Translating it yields CASSSRGLGTDTQYF.

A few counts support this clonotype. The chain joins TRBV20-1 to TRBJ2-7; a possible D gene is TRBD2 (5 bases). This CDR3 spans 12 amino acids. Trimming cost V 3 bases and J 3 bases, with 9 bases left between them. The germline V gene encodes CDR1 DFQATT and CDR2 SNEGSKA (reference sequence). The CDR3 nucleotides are TGCAGTGCTAGTCCGCGGGTCTACGAGCAGTACTTC. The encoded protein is CSASPRVYEQYF.

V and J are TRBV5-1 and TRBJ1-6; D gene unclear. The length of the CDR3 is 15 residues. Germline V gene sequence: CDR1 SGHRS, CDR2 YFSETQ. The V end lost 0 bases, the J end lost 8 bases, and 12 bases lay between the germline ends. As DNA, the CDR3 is TGCGCCAGCAGCTTGGCCTTTCCGGATGATTCACCCCTCCACTTT. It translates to CASSLAFPDDSPLHF.

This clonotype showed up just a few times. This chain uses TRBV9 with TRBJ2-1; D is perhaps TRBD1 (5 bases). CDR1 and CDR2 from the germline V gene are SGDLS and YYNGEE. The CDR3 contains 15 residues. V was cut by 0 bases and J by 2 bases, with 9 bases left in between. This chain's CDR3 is CASSVGKGAYNEQFF. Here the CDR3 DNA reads TGTGCCAGCAGCGTAGGGAAAGGGGCCTACAATGAGCAGTTCTTC. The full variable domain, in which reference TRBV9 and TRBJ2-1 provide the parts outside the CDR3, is DSGVTQTPKHLITATGQRVTLRCSPRSGDLSVYWYQQSLDQGLQFLIQYYNGEERAKGNILERFSAQQFPDLHSELNLSSLELGDSALYFCASSVGKGAYNEQFFGPGTRLTVL.

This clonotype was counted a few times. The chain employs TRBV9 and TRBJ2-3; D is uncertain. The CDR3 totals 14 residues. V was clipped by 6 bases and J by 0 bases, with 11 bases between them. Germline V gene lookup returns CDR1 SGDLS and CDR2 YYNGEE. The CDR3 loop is CASNPSGSTDTQYF. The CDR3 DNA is TGTGCCAGCAACCCGTCCGGGAGCACAGATACGCAGTATTTT.

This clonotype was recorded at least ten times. The CDR3: CASREDASYEQYF. Here the CDR3 DNA reads TGTGCCAGCAGGGAAGATGCATCCTACGAGCAGTACTTC. The rearrangement links TRBV6-2 or TRBV6-3 to TRBJ2-7; unclear D gene. With 6 bases removed from V and 1 base from J, the gap between germline ends came to 10 bases. This CDR3 spans 13 amino acids. CDR1 is MNHEY, CDR2 SVGEGT, per germline.